Shown below are 18 T cell receptor beta chains from a single sample sequenced in a study of T cell repertoires in cytomegalovirus infection. TCRdb re-called the reads through MiXCR, storing one row per CDR3 protein. This table holds about 250,000 distinct CDR3 sequences, about 18% found once. The sequenced material came from CD8+ T cells from PBMCs. These receptors came from a human donor in good health (CMV status not recorded). Some clones in this sample may be carry-over from other donors' samples.

This clonotype was seen at least ten times. The chain uses TRBV7-8 and TRBJ2-5, with D possibly matching TRBD1 (5 bases). The germline V gene has CDR1 SGHVS and CDR2 FQNEAQ. With 5 bases removed from V and 5 bases from J, the gap between germline ends came to 18 bases. This CDR3 region has 15 residues. The CDR3, as DNA: TGTGCCAGCAGCCTAGGGGAATCCTCAATGGAGACCCAGTACTTC. This sequence encodes CASSLGESSMETQYF.

The chain recombines TRBV7-2 with TRBJ1-6; TRBD1 matches 9 bases. The germline gives CDR1 SGHTA, CDR2 FQGNSA. The V and J ends lost 5 bases and 1 base, in that order; junction bases with no gene match: 6. The CDR3 has 17 residues. CDR3: CASSTQQGASYNSPLHF. The CDR3 coding sequence is TGTGCCAGCAGCACCCAACAGGGGGCATCCTATAATTCACCCCTCCACTTT.

Many counts were recorded for this clonotype. The rearrangement links TRBV7-8 to TRBJ2-3; 7 bases agree with TRBD1. The length of the CDR3 is 15 residues. Germline V gene data show CDR1 as SGHVS and CDR2 as FQNEAQ. Germline trimming cut 0 bases from V and 5 bases from J; bases unmatched to any gene: 5. Written as DNA, the CDR3 is TGTGCCAGCAGCTTAGCGGGACAGTCCGGAGATACGCAGTATTTT. Its translation: CASSLAGQSGDTQYF.

This clonotype was seen more than once but under ten times. V is TRBV6-1 and J is TRBJ2-5, with D possibly matching TRBD1 (5 bases). This CDR3 region has 14 residues. Trimming took off 2 bases at V and 3 bases at J, with 10 bases between the two ends. Per the germline V gene, CDR1 is MNHNS and CDR2 is SASEGT. CDR3 sequence (DNA): TGTGCCAGCAGTGAACTAACAGGTGAAGAGACCCAGTACTTC. This sequence encodes CASSELTGEETQYF.

In its sample, this clonotype was seen a few times. This sequence joins TRBV4-1 and TRBJ2-1; 8 positions agree with TRBD1. The germline V gene has CDR1 MGHRA and CDR2 YSYEKL. This CDR3 is built from 15 residues. J was trimmed by 6 bases and V by 4 bases; bases with no gene match: 8. CDR3 residues: CASSLQGEGGNEQFF. DNA for the CDR3: TGCGCCAGCAGCCTACAGGGGGAAGGGGGCAATGAGCAGTTCTTC.

On this clonotype itself: With a much larger clone just one base away, this may be a read error. The rearrangement links TRBV7-4 to TRBJ1-1; D unresolved. This CDR3 contains 12 residues. Germline CDR1 reads SGHVT; CDR2 reads SQSDAQ. The V end was cut by 6 bases, the J end by 2 bases, with 7 bases between. In DNA, the CDR3 is TGTGCCAGCAGACCCATCAACACTGAAGCTTTCTTT. Residues: CASRPINTEAFF.

The chain recombines TRBV14 with TRBJ2-5; 9 nucleotides agree with TRBD1. Trimming at V came to 3 bases and at J to 4 bases, leaving 6 bases not matched to a gene. Per germline, CDR1 SGHDN and CDR2 FVKESK. This CDR3 region has 15 residues. The CDR3 bases are TGTGCCAGCAGCCACTCGGTGGACAGGGGAGAGACCCAGTACTTC. It yields the protein CASSHSVDRGETQYF.

CDR3 region: CASSLGYGGRSSPLHF. CDR3 DNA sequence: TGTGCCAGCAGTTTAGGTTACGGGGGGCGATCGTCACCCCTCCACTTT. This chain joins TRBV28 and TRBJ1-6, with D possibly TRBD1 on 6 matching bases. Germline-derived CDR1 and CDR2 are MDHEN and SYDVKM. This CDR3 comprises 16 residues. Deletions cut 2 bases from V and 10 bases from J, with 18 bases between.

The rearrangement links TRBV5-6 to TRBJ1-2; D possibly corresponds to TRBD1 (5 bases). V gave up 4 bases and J gave up 2 bases, with 24 bases separating them. CDR3 length: 18 residues. Germline V gene lookup returns CDR1 SGHDT and CDR2 YYEEEE. DNA for the CDR3: TGTGCCAGCAGCCCAGCTGTTCAGGGTCTTGAGAAAAACTATGGCTACACCTTC. Translated: CASSPAVQGLEKNYGYTF.

This chain links TRBV29-1 with TRBJ1-1; D remains unclear. V was pared by 4 bases and J by 0 bases, with 9 bases between. This CDR3 is built from 13 residues. CDR1 is SQVTM, CDR2 ANQGSEA, per germline. The CDR3 sequence is CSVGKDMNTEAFF. The CDR3 DNA reads TGCAGCGTTGGGAAGGATATGAACACTGAAGCTTTCTTT.

This clonotype was counted only a few times. The CDR3 sequence: CASSLVGKGGTDTQYF. DNA for the CDR3: TGTGCCAGCAGCTTAGTGGGAAAAGGGGGCACAGATACGCAGTATTTT. The chain combines TRBV7-3 with TRBJ2-3, with TRBD1 as a possible D gene (5 bases). V was trimmed by 2 bases and J by 1 base, leaving 13 bases between them. The CDR3 is 16 residues long. In germline, CDR1 is SGHTA, CDR2 FQGTGA.

At least ten counts were recorded for this clonotype. This sequence joins TRBV7-8 and TRBJ2-7; 9 bases are a match to TRBD1. V lost 4 bases, J lost 10 bases, and 5 bases stayed unmatched. The CDR3 is 12 residues long. Germline-derived CDR1 and CDR2 are SGHVS and FQNEAQ. CDR3 nucleotides: TGTGCCAGCAGCTCGCGGACAGGGGATCAGTACTTC. Amino acid sequence: CASSSRTGDQYF.

Ten or more counts support this clonotype. This sequence joins TRBV12-3 or TRBV12-4 and TRBJ1-5; D call uncertain. The CDR3 covers 12 residues. Trimming removed 6 bases from V and 5 bases from J, with 8 bases in between. CDR3 in amino acids: CASSPGYQPQHF. The DNA of the CDR3 is TGTGCCAGCAGCCCTGGGTATCAGCCCCAGCATTTT.

The chain combines TRBV7-9 with TRBJ1-4, with TRBD1 as a possible D gene (5 bases). Trimming left V 8 bases short and J 6 bases short, with 13 bases between. The CDR3 has 13 amino acids. Germline CDR1 is SEHNR and CDR2 is FQNEAQ (reference sequence). CDR3 residues: CASLATGDEKLFF. CDR3 DNA sequence: TGTGCCAGCTTGGCTACGGGGGATGAAAAACTGTTTTTT.

This chain uses TRBV7-6 with TRBJ1-1; 8 bases agree with TRBD1. With 4 bases clipped from V and 0 bases from J, the junction kept 4 bases outside the gene matches. Germline CDR1 is SGHVS and CDR2 is FNYEAQ. The CDR3 runs to 15 residues. CDR3 DNA sequence: TGTGCCAGCAGCTGTGGACAGGGTTTGAACACTGAAGCTTTCTTT. Its protein is CASSCGQGLNTEAFF.

The V and J genes are TRBV6-6 and TRBJ2-1, with 10 bases identical to TRBD2. Per germline, CDR1 MNHNY and CDR2 SVGAGI (reference sequence). V shed 7 bases, J shed 8 bases, and the junction held 11 bases outside the gene matches. The CDR3 loop spans 15 amino acids. The CDR3 DNA follows: TGTGCCAGCATGGGATTAGCGGGGGGACTCGATGAGCAGTTCTTC. This codes for CASMGLAGGLDEQFF.

The V call is TRBV24-1, the J call TRBJ2-7; TRBD1 matches at 7 bases. Looked up from germline, CDR1 is KGHDR and CDR2 is SFDVKD. V gave up 9 bases and J gave up 4 bases; unmatched junction bases: 8. This CDR3 region has 13 residues. For the CDR3, the DNA is TGTGCCACCGAAGGACAGGAAAGATACGAGCAGTACTTC. It encodes CATEGQERYEQYF.

There are a few counts of this clonotype. V is TRBV6-2 or TRBV6-3 and J is TRBJ1-1, with 10 bases aligning to TRBD1. Losses at the gene ends were 7 bases for V and 2 bases for J; bases not matched to a gene: 4. The CDR3 totals 14 residues. Germline loops: CDR1 MNHEY, CDR2 SVGEGT. The CDR3 region is CASKDRGRNTEAFF. The CDR3 coding sequence is TGTGCCAGCAAAGACAGGGGGCGAAACACTGAAGCTTTCTTT.